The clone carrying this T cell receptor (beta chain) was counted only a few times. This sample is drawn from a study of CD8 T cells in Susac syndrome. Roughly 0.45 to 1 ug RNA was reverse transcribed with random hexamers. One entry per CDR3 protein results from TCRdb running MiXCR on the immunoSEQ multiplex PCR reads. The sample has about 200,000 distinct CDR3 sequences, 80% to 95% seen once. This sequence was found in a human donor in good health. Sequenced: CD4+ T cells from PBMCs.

The CDR3 reads CASSYNKGFYQPQHF. In DNA form, the CDR3 reads TGTGCCAGCAGCTATAACAAGGGATTTTATCAGCCCCAGCATTTT. The chain uses TRBV7-2 and TRBJ1-5; D unclear. V dropped 4 bases and J dropped 5 bases, with 15 bases sitting between them. This CDR3 is 15 amino acids long. Germline CDR1 SGHTA, CDR2 FQGNSA.